The 14 T cell receptor beta chains listed next were all sequenced from one sample in a study of blood T cell repertoires in COVID-19 (TCRdb year 2020). Library preparation was by the immunoSEQ multiplex PCR assay. Here the immuneACCESS table is served through TCRdb, limited to in-frame sequences with V and J called. Missing clones are a known gap in these copies; in checked studies unresolved V genes cover under half, and the rest lacks a known reason. The sample has approximately 150,000 clones on record, approximately 88% of them singletons. The ten largest clonotypes hold around 2.2% of the sample. Sequenced sample: peripheral blood. Source of these receptors: a man aged 65 to 85 with acute or convalescent COVID-19.

The gene calls are TRBV5-1 and TRBJ1-5; 7 positions match TRBD1. The CDR3 runs to 13 residues. Germline assignment: CDR1 SGHRS and CDR2 YFSETQ. The V and J ends lost 4 bases and 7 bases, in that order; junction bases with no gene match: 5. In DNA form, the CDR3 reads TGCGCCAGCAGCAGAGAGGGACAGCAGCCCCAGCATTTT. Protein product: CASSREGQQPQHF.

The chain is built from TRBV19 and TRBJ2-3; 10 bases agree with TRBD2. Trimming removed 6 bases from V and 6 bases from J; junction bases left unmatched: 6. The germline V gene encodes CDR1 LNHDA and CDR2 SQIVND (reference sequence). This CDR3 comprises 14 residues. CDR3 nucleotides: TGTGCCAGTAGCCCGAGCGGGGGGGCCGATACGCAGTATTTT. This sequence encodes CASSPSGGADTQYF.

The chain carries TRBV7-9 and TRBJ1-5; D not certain. This CDR3 is 14 amino acids long. V lost 4 bases and J lost 0, with 7 bases in between. CDR1 is SEHNR and CDR2 is FQNEAQ in the germline V gene (reference sequence). The CDR3 nucleotides are TGTGCCAGCAGCTCCCAGTATAGCAATCAGCCCCAGCATTTT. As protein: CASSSQYSNQPQHF. The full variable domain, in which reference TRBV7-9 and TRBJ1-5 provide the parts outside the CDR3, is DTGVSQNPRHKITKRGQNVTFRCDPISEHNRLYWYRQTLGQGPEFLTYFQNEAQLEKSRLLSDRFSAERPKGSFSTLEIQRTEQGDSAMYLCASSSQYSNQPQHFGDGTRLSIL.

V usage is TRBV4-1 and J usage is TRBJ1-5, with D unresolved. Trimming took 0 bases from V and 0 from J, leaving 15 bases between them. The CDR3 length is 18 residues. Germline V gene data show CDR1 as MGHRA and CDR2 as YSYEKL. This CDR3 is CASSQDVETIISNQPQHF. CDR3 bases: TGCGCCAGCAGCCAAGATGTCGAGACAATTATTAGCAATCAGCCCCAGCATTTT.

The chain uses TRBV5-4 and TRBJ2-2, with D hard to call. In germline, CDR1 is SGHNT, CDR2 YYREEE (reference sequence). The germline V and J ends were trimmed by 5 bases and 3 bases, with 8 bases remaining between them. The CDR3 extends over 13 amino acids. CDR3 in amino acids: CASSHGYTGELFF. The CDR3 nucleotides read TGTGCCAGCAGTCACGGGTACACCGGGGAGCTGTTTTTT.

The genes are TRBV7-6 and TRBJ2-3; TRBD2 agrees at 8 bases. Losses at the gene ends were 5 bases for V and 2 bases for J; bases not matched to a gene: 9. CDR3 length: 16 residues. CDR1 and CDR2 from the germline V gene are SGHVS and FNYEAQ. In DNA, the CDR3 is TGTGCCAGCAGCCTCCGGGGGGGGGTTACCACAGATACGCAGTATTTT. Amino acids: CASSLRGGVTTDTQYF.

J is TRBJ2-2 and V is TRBV30; D is perhaps TRBD2 (5 bases). The CDR3 is 14 residues long. Germline V gives CDR1 GTSNPN, CDR2 SVGIG (reference sequence). Trimming removed 0 bases from V and 3 bases from J, with 8 bases in between. The CDR3, as DNA: TGTGCCTGGAGTGTAGGACTTGACACCGGGGAGCTGTTTTTT. Translating gives CAWSVGLDTGELFF.

The rearrangement uses TRBV6-6 and TRBJ2-1; no clear D. This CDR3 region has 16 residues. CDR1 is MNHNY and CDR2 is SVGAGI in the germline V gene (reference sequence). Deletions cut 5 bases from V and 0 bases from J, with 14 bases between. CDR3 sequence reads: CASSLHSYSSYNEQFF. The DNA for the CDR3 is TGTGCCAGCAGTCTACACTCGTACAGCTCCTACAATGAGCAGTTCTTC.

CDR3 DNA sequence: TGTGCCAGCAGCCCTCCCCCCGGGGTGTACCAAGAGACCCAGTACTTC. Amino acids: CASSPPPGVYQETQYF. V gene TRBV3-1 (or the pseudogene TRBV3-2) combines with J gene TRBJ2-5; D possibly corresponds to TRBD2 (5 bases). In germline, CDR1 is LGHDT, CDR2 YNNKEL (reference sequence). V was shortened by 4 bases and J by 0 bases, with 15 bases between the two germline ends. This CDR3 contains 16 residues.

This chain connects TRBV6-1 to TRBJ2-3; 9 positions match TRBD1. CDR1 is MNHNS and CDR2 is SASEGT in the germline V gene. This CDR3 has 15 residues. The V gene end was trimmed by 3 bases and the J gene end by 4 bases; junction bases not matched to a gene: 5. The CDR3 here is CASSDRDRAADTQYF. In DNA, the CDR3 is TGTGCCAGCAGTGACCGGGACAGGGCGGCAGATACGCAGTATTTT.

The rearrangement links TRBV7-3 to TRBJ1-1; 7 positions agree with TRBD1. The CDR3 has 16 residues. V lost 5 bases, J lost 1 base, and 10 bases stayed unmatched. Germline V gene sequence: CDR1 SGHTA, CDR2 FQGTGA. The CDR3: CASSEQGPLGNTEAFF. The CDR3 DNA follows: TGTGCCAGCAGCGAACAGGGGCCCCTTGGGAACACTGAAGCTTTCTTT.

The chain links TRBV6-5 to TRBJ1-2; 7 bases are shared with TRBD1. The germline CDR1 and CDR2 sequences are MNHEY and SVGAGI. The CDR3 consists of 12 residues. Losses at the gene ends were 8 bases for V and 5 bases for J; bases not matched to a gene: 5. The CDR3 reads CASEQGGYGYTF. The CDR3, as DNA: TGTGCCAGCGAGCAGGGGGGATATGGCTACACCTTC.

This chain joins TRBV7-2 and TRBJ2-3, with D possibly matching TRBD2 (6 bases). Germline CDR1 and CDR2: SGHTA and FQGNSA. Trimming removed 5 bases from V and 6 bases from J, with 15 bases in between. The CDR3 covers 14 residues. CDR3 in DNA: TGTGCCAGCAGCGAAAAACCTAGCGTCGATACGCAGTATTTT. Encoded protein: CASSEKPSVDTQYF.

The CDR3 loop reads CASRLDLNTEAFF. The CDR3 DNA follows: TGTGCCAGCAGACTGGACTTGAACACTGAAGCTTTCTTT. The chain uses TRBV6-5 and TRBJ1-1; D is uncertain. V gave up 6 bases and J gave up 0 bases, with 8 bases separating them. CDR1 is MNHEY, CDR2 SVGAGI, per germline. This CDR3 comprises 13 residues.